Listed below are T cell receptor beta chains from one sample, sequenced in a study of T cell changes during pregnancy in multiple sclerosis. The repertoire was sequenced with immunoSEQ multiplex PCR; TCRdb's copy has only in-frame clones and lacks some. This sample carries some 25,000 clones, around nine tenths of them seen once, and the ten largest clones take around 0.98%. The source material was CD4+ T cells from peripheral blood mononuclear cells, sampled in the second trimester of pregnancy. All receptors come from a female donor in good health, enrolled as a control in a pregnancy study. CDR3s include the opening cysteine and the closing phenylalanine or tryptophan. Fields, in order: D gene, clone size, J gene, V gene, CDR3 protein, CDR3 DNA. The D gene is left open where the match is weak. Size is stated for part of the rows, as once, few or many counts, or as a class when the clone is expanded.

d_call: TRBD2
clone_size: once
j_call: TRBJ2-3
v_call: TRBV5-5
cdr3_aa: CASRRQLAGSTDTQYF
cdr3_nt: TGTGCCAGCAGGCGCCAACTAGCGGGAAGCACAGATACGCAGTATTTT

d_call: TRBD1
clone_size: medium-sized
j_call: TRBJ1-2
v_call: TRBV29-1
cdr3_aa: CSVGIGGTGPTYGYTF
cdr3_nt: TGCAGCGTTGGGATCGGAGGGACAGGCCCTACCTATGGCTACACCTTC

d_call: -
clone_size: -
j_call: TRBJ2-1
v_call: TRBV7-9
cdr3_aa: CASSLDASYNEQFF
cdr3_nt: TGTGCCAGCAGCTTAGACGCGTCCTACAATGAGCAGTTCTTC

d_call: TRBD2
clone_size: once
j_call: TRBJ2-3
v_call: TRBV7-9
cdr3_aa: CASSLTGLAGPDTQYF
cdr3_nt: TGTGCCAGCAGCTTGACGGGACTAGCGGGGCCAGATACGCAGTATTTT

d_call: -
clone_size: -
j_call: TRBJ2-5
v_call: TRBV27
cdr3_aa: CASSPTFGETQYF
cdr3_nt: TGTGCCAGCAGTCCCACTTTCGGGGAGACCCAGTACTTC

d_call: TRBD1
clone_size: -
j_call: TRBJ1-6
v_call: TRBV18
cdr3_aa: CASSPDTGGLGSPLHF
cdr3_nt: TGTGCCAGCTCACCAGATACAGGGGGCTTGGGTTCACCCCTCCACTTT

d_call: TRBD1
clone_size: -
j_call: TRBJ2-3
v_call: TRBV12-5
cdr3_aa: CASAPDVGGVRTDTQYF
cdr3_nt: TGTGCTAGTGCCCCGGACGTAGGGGGCGTCCGCACAGATACGCAGTATTTT

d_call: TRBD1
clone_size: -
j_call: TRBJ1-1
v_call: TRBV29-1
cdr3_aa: CSVGQGAEAFF
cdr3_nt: TGCAGCGTTGGACAGGGCGCTGAAGCTTTCTTT

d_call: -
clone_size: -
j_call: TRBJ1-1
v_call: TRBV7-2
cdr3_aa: CASSLKPQTGGTEAFF
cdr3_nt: TGTGCCAGCAGCTTAAAGCCGCAAACGGGGGGCACTGAAGCTTTCTTT

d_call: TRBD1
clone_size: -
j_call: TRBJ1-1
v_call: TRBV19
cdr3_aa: CASIPQGARKTEAFF
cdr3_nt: TGTGCCAGTATTCCGCAGGGGGCCAGGAAGACTGAAGCTTTCTTT

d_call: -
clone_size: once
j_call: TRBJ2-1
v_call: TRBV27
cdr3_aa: CASSGGVSYNEQFF
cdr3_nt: TGTGCCAGCAGTGGCGGGGTATCCTACAATGAGCAGTTCTTC

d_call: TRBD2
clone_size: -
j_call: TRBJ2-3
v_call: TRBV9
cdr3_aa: CASTPGLTTDTQYF
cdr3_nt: TGTGCCAGCACCCCGGGACTAACCACAGATACGCAGTATTTT

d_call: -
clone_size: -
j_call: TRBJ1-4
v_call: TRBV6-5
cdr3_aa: CASRNTGGGEKLFF
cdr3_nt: TGTGCCAGCAGAAACACGGGGGGAGGGGAAAAACTGTTTTTT

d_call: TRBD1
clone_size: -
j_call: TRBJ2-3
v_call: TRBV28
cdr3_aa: CASRMTGVGDTQYF
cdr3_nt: TGTGCCAGCAGAATGACAGGGGTGGGGGATACGCAGTATTTT

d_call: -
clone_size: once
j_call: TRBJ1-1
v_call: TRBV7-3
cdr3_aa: CASSSIPGHLMNTEAFF
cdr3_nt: TGTGCCAGCAGCTCAATACCGGGACACCTCATGAACACTGAAGCTTTCTTT

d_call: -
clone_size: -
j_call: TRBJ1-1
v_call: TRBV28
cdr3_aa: CASSSAQGRMNTEAFF
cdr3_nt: TGTGCCAGCAGTTCAGCGCAGGGGAGAATGAACACTGAAGCTTTCTTT

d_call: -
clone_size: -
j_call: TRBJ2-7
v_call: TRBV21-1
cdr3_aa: CASSHLDRGQFYEQYF
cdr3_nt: TGTGCCAGCAGCCACTTGGACCGGGGACAGTTCTACGAGCAGTACTTC

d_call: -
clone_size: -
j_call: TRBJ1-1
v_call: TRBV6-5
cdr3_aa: CASSYSGRGNTEAFF
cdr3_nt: TGTGCCAGCAGTTACTCGGGCAGGGGAAACACTGAAGCTTTCTTT

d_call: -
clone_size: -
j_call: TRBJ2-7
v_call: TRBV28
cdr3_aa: CASSSDEQYF
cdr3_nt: TGTGCCAGCAGTTCGGACGAGCAGTACTTC

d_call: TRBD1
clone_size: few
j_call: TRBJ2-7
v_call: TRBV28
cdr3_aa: CASRRGQSYEQYF
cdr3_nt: TGTGCCAGCAGGAGGGGACAGAGCTACGAGCAGTACTTC

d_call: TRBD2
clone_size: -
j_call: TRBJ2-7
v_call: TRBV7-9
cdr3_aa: CASSGGGKSYEQYF
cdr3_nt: TGTGCCAGCAGCGGCGGGGGGAAGTCCTACGAGCAGTACTTC

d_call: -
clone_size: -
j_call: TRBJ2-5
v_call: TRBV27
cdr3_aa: CASSPRAKGAGAPETQYF
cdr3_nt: TGTGCCAGCAGCCCCAGGGCGAAAGGGGCAGGGGCCCCAGAGACCCAGTACTTC

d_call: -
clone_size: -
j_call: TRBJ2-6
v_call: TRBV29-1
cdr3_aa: CSAAQGSGANVLTF
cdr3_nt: TGCAGCGCTGCACAGGGCTCTGGGGCCAACGTCCTGACTTTC

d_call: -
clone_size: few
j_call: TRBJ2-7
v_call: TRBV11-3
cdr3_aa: CASSPTPGGSEQYF
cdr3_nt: TGTGCCAGCAGCCCGACGCCCGGAGGGAGCGAGCAGTACTTC

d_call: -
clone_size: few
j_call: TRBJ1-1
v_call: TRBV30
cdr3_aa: CAWRGGPNTEAFF
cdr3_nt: TGTGCCTGGAGAGGGGGACCTAACACTGAAGCTTTCTTT

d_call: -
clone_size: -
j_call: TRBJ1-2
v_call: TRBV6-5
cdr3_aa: CASSTTNRKGNGYTF
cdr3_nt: TGTGCCAGCAGTACTACGAACAGGAAGGGGAATGGCTACACCTTC

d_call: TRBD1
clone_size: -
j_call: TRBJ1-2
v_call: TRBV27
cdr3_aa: CASSLSGQNYGYTF
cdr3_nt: TGTGCCAGCAGTTTATCGGGACAGAACTATGGCTACACCTTC

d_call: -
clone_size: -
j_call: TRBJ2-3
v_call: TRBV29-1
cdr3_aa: CSVVRGSGPSTDTQYF
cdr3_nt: TGCAGCGTTGTTCGGGGGAGCGGGCCGAGCACAGATACGCAGTATTTT

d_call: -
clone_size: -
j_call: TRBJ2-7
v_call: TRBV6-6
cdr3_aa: CASSYSANSYEQYF
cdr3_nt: TGTGCCAGCAGTTACTCGGCCAACTCCTACGAGCAGTACTTC

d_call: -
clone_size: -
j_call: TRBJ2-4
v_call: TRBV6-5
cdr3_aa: CASSSSRGNIQYF
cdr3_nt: TGTGCCAGCAGTTCCAGTCGGGGAAACATTCAGTACTTC

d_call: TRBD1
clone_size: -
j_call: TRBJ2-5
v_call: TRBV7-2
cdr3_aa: CASSLDRVETQYF
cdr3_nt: TGTGCCAGCAGCCTGGACAGGGTGGAGACCCAGTACTTC

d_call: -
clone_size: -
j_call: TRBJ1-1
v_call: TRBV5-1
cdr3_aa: CASSLGGGTEAFF
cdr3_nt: TGCGCCAGCAGCTTGGGCGGTGGAACTGAAGCTTTCTTT

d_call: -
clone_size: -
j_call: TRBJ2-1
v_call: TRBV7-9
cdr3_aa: CASSVTGTPLYNEQFF
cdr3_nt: TGTGCCAGCAGCGTTACCGGGACTCCCCTCTACAATGAGCAGTTCTTC

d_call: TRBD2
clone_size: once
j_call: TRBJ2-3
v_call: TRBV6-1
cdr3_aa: CASSLAGGATDTQYF
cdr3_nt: TGTGCCAGCAGCCTAGCGGGGGGGGCCACAGATACGCAGTATTTT

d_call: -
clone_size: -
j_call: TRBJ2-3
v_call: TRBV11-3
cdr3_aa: CASSAAGTDTQYF
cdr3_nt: TGTGCCAGCAGCGCCGCAGGCACAGATACGCAGTATTTT

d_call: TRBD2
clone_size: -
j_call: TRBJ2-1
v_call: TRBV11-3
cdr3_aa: CASSLETQGAGTEQFF
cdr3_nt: TGTGCCAGCAGCTTAGAGACTCAGGGAGCGGGAACCGAGCAGTTCTTC

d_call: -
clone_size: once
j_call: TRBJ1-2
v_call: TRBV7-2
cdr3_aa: CASSLSLIQGYGYTF
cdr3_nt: TGTGCCAGCAGCTTATCCCTTATACAGGGCTATGGCTACACCTTC

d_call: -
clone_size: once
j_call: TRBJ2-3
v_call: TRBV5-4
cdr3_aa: CASSLASGTDTQYF
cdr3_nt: TGTGCCAGCAGCTTGGCCTCGGGGACAGATACGCAGTATTTT

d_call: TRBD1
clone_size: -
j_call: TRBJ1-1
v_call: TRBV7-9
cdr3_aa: CASSLQGQTRNTEAFF
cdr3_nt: TGTGCCAGCAGCTTGCAGGGACAGACTAGGAACACTGAAGCTTTCTTT

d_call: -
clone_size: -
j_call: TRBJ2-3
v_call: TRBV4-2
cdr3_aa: CASSQDWLGGTDTQYF
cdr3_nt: TGTGCCAGCAGCCAAGATTGGCTAGGGGGTACAGATACGCAGTATTTT

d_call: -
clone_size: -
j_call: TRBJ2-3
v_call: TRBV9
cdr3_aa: CASSVTGFESTDTQYF
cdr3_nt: TGTGCCAGCAGCGTTACAGGGTTCGAGAGCACAGATACGCAGTATTTT